This T cell receptor beta chain stems from a study of OX40 agonist ivuxolimab in advanced cancers. Study-level findings and limits: The CD4+ and CD8+ T cells in the blood had expanded clonally by week 6 at 0.1 to 3.0 mg/kg.

The CDR3 contains 15 residues. Germline values: CDR1 SGHVS, CDR2 FQNEAQ. V was trimmed by 5 bases and J by 0 bases, leaving 14 bases between them. In regard to this clone: The antigen is unknown.

This table comes from immunoSEQ multiplex PCR, and its TCRdb copy is limited to in-frame clones, with some not included. The sample carries 40,000 to 50,000 clones, roughly 90% recorded once. The specimen was CD4+ or CD8+ T cells sorted from blood, collected in a trial of the OX40 agonist ivuxolimab. This clonotype was obtained from an adult with an advanced solid tumor such as melanoma, head and neck, liver or kidney cancer. The V and J genes are TRBV7-8 and TRBJ2-7, with a weak D call TRBD1 (6 bases). Written as DNA, the CDR3 is TGTGCCAGCAGCAACTTCCGGGACATCTCCTACGAGCAGTACTTC. Amino acid sequence: CASSNFRDISYEQYF.